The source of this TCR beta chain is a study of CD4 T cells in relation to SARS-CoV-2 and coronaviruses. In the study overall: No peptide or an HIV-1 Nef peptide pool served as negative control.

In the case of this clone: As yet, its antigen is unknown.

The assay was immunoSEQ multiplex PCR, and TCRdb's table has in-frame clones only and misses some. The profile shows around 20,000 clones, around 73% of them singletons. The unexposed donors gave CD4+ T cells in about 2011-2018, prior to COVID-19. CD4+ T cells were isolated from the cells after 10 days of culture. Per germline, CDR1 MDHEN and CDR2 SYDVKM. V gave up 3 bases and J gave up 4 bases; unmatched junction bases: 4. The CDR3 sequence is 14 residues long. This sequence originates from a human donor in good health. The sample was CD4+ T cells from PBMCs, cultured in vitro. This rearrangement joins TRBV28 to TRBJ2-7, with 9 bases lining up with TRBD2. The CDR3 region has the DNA TGTGCCAGCAGTTTGGGACTAGCAGATTACGAGCAGTACTTC. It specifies CASSLGLADYEQYF.